A single sample gave rise to the 8 T cell receptor beta chains below, sequenced in a study of regulatory and conventional T cells in RAG deficiency. The table came from immunoSEQ multiplex PCR; TCRdb's copy has only in-frame clones and leaves some out. The sample carries some 7,300 clones, roughly four fifths recorded once. This same sample was also part of a study on regulatory T cells. Per that study: The primer mix had 52 TRBV and 13 TRBJ primers.

The sample was CD8+ T cells sorted from blood. The receptors here all came from a human donor in good health.

The chain recombines TRBV6-5 with TRBJ2-1; the match to TRBD2 covers 8 bases. There are 13 residues in the CDR3. Germline lookup yields CDR1 MNHEY and CDR2 SVGAGI. The V and J ends lost 5 bases and 6 bases, in that order; junction bases with no gene match: 3. In nucleotides, the CDR3 is TGTGCCAGCAGTCCCGGGACTAGCAATGAGCAGTTCTTC. This codes for CASSPGTSNEQFF.

The chain links TRBV7-9 to TRBJ2-5; D not resolved. The germline V gene has CDR1 SEHNR and CDR2 FQNEAQ (reference sequence). This CDR3 is built from 13 residues. The V and J ends lost 4 bases and 1 base respectively, with 7 bases between them. The CDR3 coding sequence is TGTGCCAGCAGCTCGGCTATCCAAGAGACCCAGTACTTC. This sequence encodes CASSSAIQETQYF. The whole variable domain, remainder taken from reference TRBV7-9 and TRBJ2-5, is DTGVSQNPRHKITKRGQNVTFRCDPISEHNRLYWYRQTLGQGPEFLTYFQNEAQLEKSRLLSDRFSAERPKGSFSTLEIQRTEQGDSAMYLCASSSAIQETQYFGPGTRLLVL.

The gene calls are TRBV2 and TRBJ2-3; 14 nucleotides match TRBD2. This CDR3 is built from 16 residues. Germline V gives CDR1 SNHLY, CDR2 FYNNEI. J lost 5 bases, V lost 4 bases, and 5 bases had no gene match. The CDR3 coding sequence is TGTGCCAGCAGTGGACTAGCGGGGGGGCTTAAAGATACGCAGTATTTT. As protein: CASSGLAGGLKDTQYF.

The chain uses TRBV30 and TRBJ1-2; perhaps TRBD1 as D (6 bases). The CDR3 is 13 residues long. Trimming stripped 3 bases from V and 4 bases from J, with 12 bases between. Germline CDR1 reads GTSNPN; CDR2 reads SVGIG (reference sequence). CDR3 DNA: TGTGCCTGGAGACACGAGACAGGCTATGGCTACACCTTC. This codes for CAWRHETGYGYTF.

A single count supports this clone. The chain uses TRBV6-1 and TRBJ2-6; D gene unclear. The germline CDR1 and CDR2 sequences are MNHNS and SASEGT. V dropped 6 bases and J dropped 2 bases, with 5 bases sitting between them. The CDR3 length is 13 residues. This chain's CDR3 is CASSETGANVLTF. CDR3 nucleotide sequence: TGTGCCAGCAGCGAAACTGGGGCCAACGTCCTGACTTTC.

This clone turned up a few times. The chain links TRBV28 to TRBJ1-6; TRBD1 might be the D (5 bases). The CDR3 spans 14 residues. Germline CDR1 MDHEN, CDR2 SYDVKM. V was clipped by 3 bases and J by 14 bases, with 17 bases between them. The CDR3 sequence is CASSFMAGNTALHF. The CDR3 region has the DNA TGTGCCAGCAGTTTCATGGCAGGGAATACGGCCCTCCACTTT.

The chain has TRBV15 and TRBJ2-7; 8 bases match TRBD1. The trim removed 0 bases at V and 3 bases at J, leaving 1 base unmatched. The CDR3 runs 14 residues. The germline gives CDR1 LNHNV, CDR2 YYDKDF (reference sequence). The CDR3 loop is CATSRDTGGYEQYF. In DNA form, the CDR3 reads TGTGCCACCAGCAGAGATACAGGGGGCTACGAGCAGTACTTC. The full variable domain, with the rest looked up from reference TRBV15 and TRBJ2-7, is DAMVIQNPRYQVTQFGKPVTLSCSQTLNHNVMYWYQQKSSQAPKLLFHYYDKDFNNEADTPDNFQSRRPNTSFCFLDIRSPGLGDTAMYLCATSRDTGGYEQYFGPGTRLTVT.

In nucleotides, the CDR3 is TGCGCCAGCAGCTGGGGACTAGCGGGGGGCCTGGGCCAAGAGACCCAGTACTTC. This encodes CASSWGLAGGLGQETQYF. V is TRBV5-1 and J is TRBJ2-5; 15 bases align to TRBD2. Trimming cost V 3 bases and J 1 base; bases outside gene matches: 7. The germline gives CDR1 SGHRS, CDR2 YFSETQ. The CDR3 spans 18 residues.